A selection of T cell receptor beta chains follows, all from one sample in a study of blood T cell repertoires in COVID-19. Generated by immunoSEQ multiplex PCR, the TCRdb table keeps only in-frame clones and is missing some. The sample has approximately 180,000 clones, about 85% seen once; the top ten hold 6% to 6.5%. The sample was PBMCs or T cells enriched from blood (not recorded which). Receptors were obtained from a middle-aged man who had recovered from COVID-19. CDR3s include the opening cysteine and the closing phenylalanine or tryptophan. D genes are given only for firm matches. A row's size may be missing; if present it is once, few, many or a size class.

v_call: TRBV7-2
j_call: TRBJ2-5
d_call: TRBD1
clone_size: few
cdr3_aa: CASSFDRGTQETQYF
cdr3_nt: TGTGCCAGCAGCTTCGACAGGGGCACTCAAGAGACCCAGTACTTC

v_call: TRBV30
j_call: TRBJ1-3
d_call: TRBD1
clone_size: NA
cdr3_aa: CAWSARTGTAGNTIYF
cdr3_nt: TGTGCCTGGAGTGCCAGGACAGGGACTGCTGGAAACACCATATATTTT

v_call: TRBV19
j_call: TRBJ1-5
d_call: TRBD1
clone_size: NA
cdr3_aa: CASSRDRVHNQPQHF
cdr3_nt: TGTGCCAGTAGTCGGGACAGGGTTCACAATCAGCCCCAGCATTTT

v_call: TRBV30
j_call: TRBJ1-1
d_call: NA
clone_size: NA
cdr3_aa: CAWSVLGTSEAFF
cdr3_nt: TGTGCCTGGAGTGTACTAGGGACTTCTGAAGCTTTCTTT

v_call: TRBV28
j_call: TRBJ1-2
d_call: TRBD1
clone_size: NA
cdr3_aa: CASSLGQSLNYGYTF
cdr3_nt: TGTGCCAGCAGTCTGGGACAGAGTCTTAACTATGGCTACACCTTC

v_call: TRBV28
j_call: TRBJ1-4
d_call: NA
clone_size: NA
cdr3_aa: CASLREPNEKLFF
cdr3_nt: TGTGCCAGCCTAAGAGAGCCTAATGAAAAACTGTTTTTT

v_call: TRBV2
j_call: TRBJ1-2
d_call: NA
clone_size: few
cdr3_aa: CASSEGGGGYYGYTF
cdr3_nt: TGTGCCAGCAGTGAAGGGGGGGGCGGCTACTATGGCTACACCTTC

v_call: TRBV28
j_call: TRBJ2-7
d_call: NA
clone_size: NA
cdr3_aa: CASSLAGALGEQYF
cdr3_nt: TGTGCCAGCAGTTTGGCAGGGGCTTTGGGGGAGCAGTACTTC

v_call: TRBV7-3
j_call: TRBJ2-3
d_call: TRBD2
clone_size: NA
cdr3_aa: CASSPTSGGNTDTQYF
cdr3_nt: TGTGCCAGCAGCCCCACAAGCGGGGGGAACACAGATACGCAGTATTTT

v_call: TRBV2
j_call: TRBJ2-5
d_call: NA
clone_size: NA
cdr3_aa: CASRAGTQQETQYF
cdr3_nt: TGTGCCAGCAGGGCCGGGACACAACAAGAGACCCAGTACTTC

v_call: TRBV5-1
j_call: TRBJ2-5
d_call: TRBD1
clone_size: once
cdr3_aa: CASSWKQGERGETQYF
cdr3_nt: TGCGCCAGCAGCTGGAAACAGGGGGAGAGAGGAGAGACCCAGTACTTC

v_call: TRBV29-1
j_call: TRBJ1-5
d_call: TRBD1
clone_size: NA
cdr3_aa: CSPATGTSNQPQHF
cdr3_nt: TGCAGCCCGGCGACAGGGACCAGCAATCAGCCCCAGCATTTT

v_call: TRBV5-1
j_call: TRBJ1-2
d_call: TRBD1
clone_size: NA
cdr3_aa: CASSLGTEDYGYTF
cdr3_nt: TGCGCCAGCAGCTTAGGGACAGAAGACTATGGCTACACCTTC

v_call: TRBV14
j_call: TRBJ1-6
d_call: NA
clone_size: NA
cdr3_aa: CASSQIRGGPSSYNSPLHF
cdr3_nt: TGTGCCAGCAGCCAAATTCGTGGAGGGCCCAGCTCCTATAATTCACCCCTCCACTTT

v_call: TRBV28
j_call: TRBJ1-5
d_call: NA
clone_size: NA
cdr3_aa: CASSFRGAQPQHF
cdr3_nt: TGTGCCAGCAGCTTCAGGGGCGCTCAGCCCCAGCATTTT

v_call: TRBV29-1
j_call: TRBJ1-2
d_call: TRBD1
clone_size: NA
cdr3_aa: CSVEELYGTGVGYTF
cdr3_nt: TGCAGCGTTGAAGAATTGTATGGGACAGGGGTGGGCTACACCTTC

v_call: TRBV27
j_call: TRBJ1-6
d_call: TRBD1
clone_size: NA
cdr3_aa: CASSPDRGGSPLHF
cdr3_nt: TGTGCCAGCAGTCCAGACAGGGGAGGTTCACCCCTCCACTTT

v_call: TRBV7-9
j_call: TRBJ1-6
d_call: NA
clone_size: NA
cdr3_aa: CASSLGQQIDNSPLHF
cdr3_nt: TGTGCCAGCAGCCTAGGACAGCAAATCGATAATTCACCCCTCCACTTT

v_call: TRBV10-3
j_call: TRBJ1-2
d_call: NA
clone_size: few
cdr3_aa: CAISEVAGQNNYGYTF
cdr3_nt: TGTGCCATCAGTGAAGTCGCGGGGCAGAATAACTATGGCTACACCTTC

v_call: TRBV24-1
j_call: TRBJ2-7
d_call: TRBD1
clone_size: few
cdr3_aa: CATSDLTGGYEQYF
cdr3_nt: TGTGCCACCAGTGATTTGACAGGGGGCTACGAGCAGTACTTC

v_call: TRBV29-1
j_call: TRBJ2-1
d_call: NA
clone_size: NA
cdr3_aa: CSVPRRALEQFF
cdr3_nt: TGCAGCGTCCCAAGGAGGGCCCTTGAGCAGTTCTTC

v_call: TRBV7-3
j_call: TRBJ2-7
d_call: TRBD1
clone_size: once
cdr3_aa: CASSPADRRFYEQYF
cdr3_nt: TGTGCCAGCAGCCCCGCGGACAGGAGGTTCTACGAGCAGTACTTC

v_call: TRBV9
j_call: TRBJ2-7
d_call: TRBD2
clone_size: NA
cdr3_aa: CASSATSGDVSEQYF
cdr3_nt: TGTGCCAGCAGCGCGACTAGCGGGGACGTAAGCGAGCAGTACTTC

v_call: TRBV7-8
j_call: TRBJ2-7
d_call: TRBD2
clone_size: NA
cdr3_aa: CASSLGLAGASRGVF
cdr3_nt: TGTGCCAGCAGCTTAGGACTAGCGGGAGCATCCCGAGGGGTCTTC

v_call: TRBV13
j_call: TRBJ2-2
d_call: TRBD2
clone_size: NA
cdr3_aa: CASSLGGGRNTGELFF
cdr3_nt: TGTGCCAGCAGCTTAGGTGGCGGGAGGAACACCGGGGAGCTGTTTTTT

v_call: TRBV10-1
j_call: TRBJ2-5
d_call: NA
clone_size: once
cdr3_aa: CASTARMGETQYF
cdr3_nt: TGCGCCAGCACCGCGCGGATGGGTGAGACCCAGTACTTC

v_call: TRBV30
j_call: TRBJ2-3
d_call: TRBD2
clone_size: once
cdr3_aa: CAWSVGLAGPDTQYF
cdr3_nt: TGTGCCTGGAGTGTAGGACTAGCGGGACCTGATACGCAGTATTTT

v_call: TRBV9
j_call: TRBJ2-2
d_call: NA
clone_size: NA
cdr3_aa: CASSVASNRENTGELFF
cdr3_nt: TGTGCCAGCAGCGTAGCTAGTAACAGGGAGAACACCGGGGAGCTGTTTTTT

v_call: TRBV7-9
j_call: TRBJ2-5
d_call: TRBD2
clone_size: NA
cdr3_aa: CASSFGSSGGLNNF
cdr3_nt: TGTGCCAGCAGCTTTGGGTCTAGCGGGGGGCTCAACAACTTC

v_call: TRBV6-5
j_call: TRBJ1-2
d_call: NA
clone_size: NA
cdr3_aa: CASSYRTVGINYGYTF
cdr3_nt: TGTGCCAGCAGTTACAGAACAGTTGGAATAAACTATGGCTACACCTTC

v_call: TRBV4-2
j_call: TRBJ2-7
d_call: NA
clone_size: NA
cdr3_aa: CASSPSMLFEGDTYEQYF
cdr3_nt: TGTGCCAGCAGCCCATCAATGCTGTTCGAGGGCGATACCTACGAGCAGTACTTC

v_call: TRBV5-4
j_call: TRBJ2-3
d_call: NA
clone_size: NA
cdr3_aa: CASSRNLQGTDTQYF
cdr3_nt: TGTGCCAGCAGCCGTAACTTACAGGGCACAGATACGCAGTATTTT

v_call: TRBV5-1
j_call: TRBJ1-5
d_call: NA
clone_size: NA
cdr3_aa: CASSLAGNQPQHF
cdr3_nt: TGCGCCAGCAGCTTGGCAGGAAATCAGCCCCAGCATTTT